Below, one T cell receptor beta chain is given with its context. Its antigen is not identified. This specimen belongs to a study of CXCR3-negative and CXCR3-positive naive CD8 T cells. On the study more broadly: The study obtained roughly 130 million TRB reads, about 1.5 +/- 0.3 million per library.

Libraries were UMI-labeled 5' RACE TRB cDNA. TCRdb re-called the 5' RACE reads and gives one entry per CDR3 protein, without DNA. In all, the sample yields tens of thousands of distinct CDR3 sequences. Study-level results: Similar TRBV-TRBJ gene usage was seen in naive CXCR3-negative and CXCR3-positive cells, but not in memory cells. Comparably high diversity marked both naive subsets, whereas memory CD8+ cells had much lower diversity.

Germline V gives CDR1 LGHNA, CDR2 YSLEER. The CDR3 has 15 amino acids. The receptor was isolated from a human donor in good health. Some clones in this sample may be carry-over from other donors' samples. Specimen: memory CD8+ T cells from blood. V usage is TRBV4-3 and J usage is TRBJ1-1. CDR3 region: CASSQSKVRHTEAFF.